These 21 T cell receptor beta chains share one sample of origin, sequenced in a study of OX40 agonist ivuxolimab in advanced cancers. Some clones are missing from TCRdb's copy, which holds only in-frame ones; the method was immunoSEQ multiplex PCR. This sample yields 70,000 to 90,000 clones, of which roughly 89% are seen a single time; around 10% belongs to the top ten. This material consisted of CD4+ or CD8+ T cells sorted from blood, taken in a trial of the OX40 agonist ivuxolimab. These receptors were taken from an adult with an advanced solid tumor such as melanoma, head and neck, liver or kidney cancer.

This chain connects TRBV5-5 to TRBJ2-7, with a weak D call TRBD2 (5 bases). Trimming left V 3 bases short and J 2 bases short, with 6 bases between. This CDR3 has 12 amino acids. Per the germline V gene, CDR1 is SGHKS and CDR2 is YYEKEE (reference sequence). CDR3 DNA: TGTGCCAGCAGCTCCGGGACCTACGAGCAGTACTTC. As protein: CASSSGTYEQYF.

This rearrangement joins TRBV11-2 to TRBJ1-3; unclear D gene. The CDR3 spans 16 residues. Germline V gene lookup returns CDR1 SGHAT and CDR2 FQNNGV. V was shortened by 1 base and J by 0 bases, with 10 bases between the two germline ends. The CDR3, as DNA: TGTGCCAGCAGCTTAGGGTCAGGCTTCTCTGGAAACACCATATATTTT. Residues: CASSLGSGFSGNTIYF.

The chain recombines TRBV19 with TRBJ2-6; D may be TRBD1 (6 bases). Trimming stripped 6 bases from V and 4 bases from J, with 7 bases between. CDR1 and CDR2 from the germline V gene are LNHDA and SQIVND (reference sequence). The CDR3 runs to 13 residues. CDR3 sequence reads: CASRGQGANVLTF. In DNA form, the CDR3 reads TGTGCCAGTAGAGGACAGGGGGCCAACGTCCTGACTTTC.

This chain joins TRBV7-2 and TRBJ2-7; 11 positions match TRBD2. The germline V gene encodes CDR1 SGHTA and CDR2 FQGNSA. The CDR3 sequence is 18 residues long. V gave up 5 bases and J gave up 3 bases; unmatched junction bases: 15. The chain's CDR3 is CASSPRLAGYGVGYEQYF. For the CDR3, the DNA is TGTGCCAGCAGCCCTCGACTAGCGGGGTATGGGGTAGGCTACGAGCAGTACTTC.

The chain has TRBV7-9 and TRBJ1-2, with 7 bases fitting TRBD1. This CDR3 contains 14 residues. Germline trimming cut 5 bases from V and 3 bases from J; bases unmatched to any gene: 6. The germline gives CDR1 SEHNR, CDR2 FQNEAQ (reference sequence). CDR3 in DNA: TGTGCCAGCAGCCAAACCAGGGGGGACTATGGCTACACCTTC. This translates into CASSQTRGDYGYTF. The complete variable domain, with remaining parts taken from reference TRBV7-9 and TRBJ1-2, reads DTGVSQNPRHKITKRGQNVTFRCDPISEHNRLYWYRQTLGQGPEFLTYFQNEAQLEKSRLLSDRFSAERPKGSFSTLEIQRTEQGDSAMYLCASSQTRGDYGYTFGSGTRLTVV.

This rearrangement joins TRBV28 to TRBJ1-2; TRBD1 agrees at 10 bases. V was pared by 6 bases and J by 8 bases, with 18 bases of the junction left unmatched. CDR3 length: 17 residues. CDR1 is MDHEN and CDR2 is SYDVKM in the germline V gene. The CDR3 loop reads CASSFSTLRDRGIGYTF. The CDR3 DNA reads as TGTGCCAGCAGCTTTAGTACCCTCCGGGACAGGGGTATCGGCTACACCTTC.

This clone has more than one count but fewer than ten. The CDR3 is CASSIGVGSTDTQYF. CDR3 in DNA: TGTGCCAGTAGTATCGGTGTCGGTAGCACAGATACGCAGTATTTT. V is TRBV19 and J is TRBJ2-3, with D unresolved. The CDR3 runs 15 residues. The ends were cut back, 3 bases at V and 0 bases at J, with 10 bases in the middle. Germline CDR1 is LNHDA and CDR2 is SQIVND (reference sequence).

The V and J genes are TRBV2 and TRBJ1-1; D may be TRBD1 (5 bases). Per germline, CDR1 SNHLY and CDR2 FYNNEI. Trimming left V 8 bases short and J 3 bases short, with 10 bases between. This CDR3 contains 12 residues. The CDR3 here is CASGRDYTEAFF. Written as DNA, the CDR3 is TGTGCCAGCGGTAGGGACTACACTGAAGCTTTCTTT.

CDR3 sequence reads: CASSLRVMAGGPFETQYF. The DNA for the CDR3 is TGTGCCAGCAGCTTAAGGGTCATGGCGGGAGGGCCTTTTGAGACCCAGTACTTC. The chain links TRBV5-8 to TRBJ2-5, with 9 bases aligning to TRBD2. This CDR3 is built from 18 residues. Germline V gives CDR1 SGHTS, CDR2 YDEGEE. Trimming removed 2 bases from V and 5 bases from J; junction bases left unmatched: 16.

The rearrangement links TRBV5-1 to TRBJ2-3; 13 positions match TRBD2. The CDR3 covers 16 residues. From germline, CDR1 is SGHRS and CDR2 YFSETQ. The junction had 5 bases not matched to a gene; V was cut back by 4 bases and J by 3 bases. CDR3 amino acids: CASSPPGLAGTDTQYF. As DNA, the CDR3 is TGCGCCAGCAGCCCACCGGGACTAGCGGGAACAGATACGCAGTATTTT.

The chain combines TRBV19 with TRBJ2-7; no firm D call. V lost 2 bases to trimming and J lost 3 bases, with 8 bases between them. Germline V lookup: CDR1 LNHDA, CDR2 SQIVND (reference sequence). The CDR3 has 13 amino acids. The CDR3 loop reads CASSITTYYEQYF. CDR3 bases: TGTGCCAGTAGTATAACAACATACTACGAGCAGTACTTC.

This clone was counted only a few times. The chain has TRBV2 and TRBJ2-3; no clear D. The CDR3 totals 14 residues. Trimming shortened V by 8 bases and J by 2 bases, and 14 bases separated the two germline ends. Germline CDR1 reads SNHLY; CDR2 reads FYNNEI. CDR3 sequence (DNA): TGTGCCAGCGCCGATCTTCGGTTCACAGATACGCAGTATTTT. Its protein product is CASADLRFTDTQYF.

The chain links TRBV18 to TRBJ2-5; D ambiguous. Trimming stripped 2 bases from V and 0 bases from J, with 4 bases between. The CDR3 has 13 residues. Germline loops: CDR1 KGHSH, CDR2 LQKENI. The CDR3: CASSPGYQETQYF. For the CDR3, the DNA is TGTGCCAGCTCACCAGGGTACCAAGAGACCCAGTACTTC.

V gene TRBV28 combines with J gene TRBJ1-5; 9 positions match TRBD1. Germline trimming cut 5 bases from V and 2 bases from J; bases unmatched to any gene: 4. The CDR3 is 15 residues long. The germline CDR1 and CDR2 sequences are MDHEN and SYDVKM. DNA for the CDR3: TGTGCCAGCAGTCTCCGACAGGGGGGCAATCAGCCCCAGCATTTT. Translating it yields CASSLRQGGNQPQHF. Filled out from reference TRBV28 and TRBJ1-5, the complete variable domain reads DVKVTQSSRYLVKRTGEKVFLECVQDMDHENMFWYRQDPGLGLRLIYFSYDVKMKEKGDIPEGYSVSREKKERFSLILESASTNQTSMYLCASSLRQGGNQPQHFGDGTRLSIL.

This rearrangement joins TRBV19 to TRBJ2-7, with D possibly TRBD1 on 6 matching bases. Germline V CDR1 and CDR2: LNHDA, SQIVND (reference sequence). CDR3 length: 15 amino acids. V shed 5 bases and J shed 6 bases, with 20 bases lying between them. Written as DNA, the CDR3 is TGTGCCAGTAGTTCCCGACAGGAACGGTATTTCGAGCAGTACTTC. Translated: CASSSRQERYFEQYF.

The CDR3 coding sequence is TGTGCCAGCGGGGTAGGCGGGAGACCCCACACAGATACGCAGTATTTT. Its translation is CASGVGGRPHTDTQYF. This chain links TRBV28 with TRBJ2-3; 7 bases match TRBD2. The V segment lost 8 bases and the J segment 2 bases; nucleotides outside the gene matches: 13. Germline CDR1 MDHEN, CDR2 SYDVKM. The CDR3 has 16 residues.

The rearrangement joins TRBV7-9 to TRBJ2-2; no clear D gene. The V gene's germline CDR1 is SEHNR and CDR2 FQNEAQ (reference sequence). Trimming cost V 1 base and J 7 bases, with 4 bases left between them. This CDR3 contains 12 residues. The chain's CDR3 is CASSLVNGELFF. The DNA for the CDR3 is TGTGCCAGCAGCTTAGTAAACGGGGAGCTGTTTTTT.

The CDR3 sequence: CASSLVGLAGGLAKNIQYF. In nucleotides, the CDR3 is TGTGCCAGCAGCTTAGTAGGACTAGCGGGGGGGCTAGCCAAAAACATTCAGTACTTC. The rearrangement links TRBV7-9 to TRBJ2-4; 15 nucleotides line up with TRBD2. CDR3 length equals 19 residues. Per germline, CDR1 SEHNR and CDR2 FQNEAQ (reference sequence). V dropped 1 base and J dropped 0; count of bases not matched to a gene: 4.

This chain joins TRBV9 and TRBJ2-2; 11 nucleotides align to TRBD1. There are 16 residues in the CDR3. J was trimmed by 4 bases and V by 3 bases; bases with no gene match: 5. Germline CDR1 is SGDLS and CDR2 is YYNGEE. CDR3 protein: CASSAGQGAGTGELFF. CDR3 DNA sequence: TGTGCCAGCAGCGCTGGACAGGGGGCGGGCACCGGGGAGCTGTTTTTT. The entire variable domain, with the rest obtained from reference TRBV9 and TRBJ2-2, is as follows: DSGVTQTPKHLITATGQRVTLRCSPRSGDLSVYWYQQSLDQGLQFLIQYYNGEERAKGNILERFSAQQFPDLHSELNLSSLELGDSALYFCASSAGQGAGTGELFFGEGSRLTVL.

V usage is TRBV27 and J usage is TRBJ2-5; possible D gene TRBD1, 6 bases. Trimming cost V 7 bases and J 7 bases, with 22 bases left between them. This CDR3 is built from 15 residues. The germline gives CDR1 MNHEY, CDR2 SMNVEV (reference sequence). DNA of the CDR3: TGTGCCAGCACCCCACTGGGGCAGGGGTACGGGACCCAGTACTTC. It yields the protein CASTPLGQGYGTQYF.

The J gene is TRBJ2-5, the V gene TRBV29-1, with D possibly matching TRBD1 (5 bases). The CDR3 contains 13 residues. V shed 1 base and J shed 1 base, with 7 bases lying between them. Germline lookup yields CDR1 SQVTM and CDR2 ANQGSEA. CDR3 sequence reads: CSVEGTSQETQYF. CDR3 sequence (DNA): TGCAGCGTTGAAGGGACATCCCAAGAGACCCAGTACTTC.